The 23 T cell receptor beta chains given below trace back to one sample, sequenced in a study of long-term antiretroviral therapy in people with HIV. Survey level was the resolution at which the v3.0 immunoSEQ assay ran. Measured with immunoSEQ multiplex PCR; TCRdb has only the in-frame clones, and not every one. Altogether about 28,000 clones are present, approximately 91% being singletons, with the ten largest covering less than 4.5%. Sequenced material: unsorted PBMCs, taken 3.1 years after starting antiretroviral therapy. These receptor sequences come from a man aged 18 to 35 with HIV.

This clone was recorded once. The chain carries TRBV5-1 and TRBJ2-2; 7 bases map to TRBD2. The germline gives CDR1 SGHRS, CDR2 YFSETQ. V shed 2 bases, J shed 0 bases, and the junction held 1 base outside the gene matches. CDR3 size: 15 residues. CDR3 sequence (DNA): TGCGCCAGCAGCTTTGGGACTACGAACACCGGGGAGCTGTTTTTT. It specifies CASSFGTTNTGELFF.

The J gene is TRBJ1-1, the V gene TRBV4-3, with 10 bases identical to TRBD1. The germline V gene encodes CDR1 LGHNA and CDR2 YSLEER. The CDR3 loop spans 15 amino acids. The trim removed 4 bases at V and 4 bases at J, leaving 6 bases unmatched. CDR3 sequence (DNA): TGCGCCAGCAGCCTCTCGACAGGGGGCATCACTGAAGCTTTCTTT. It yields the protein CASSLSTGGITEAFF.

In this sample, this clone turned up a few times. This chain uses TRBV7-9 with TRBJ1-6; a weak D match, TRBD1 (6 bases). The CDR3 sequence is 16 residues long. The V gene lost 1 base and the J gene lost 3 bases, with 10 bases spanning the gap. Germline CDR1 reads SEHNR; CDR2 reads FQNEAQ (reference sequence). In DNA form, the CDR3 reads TGTGCCAGCAGCTTAGGAGTACAGGGCTATAATTCACCCCTCCACTTT. This sequence encodes CASSLGVQGYNSPLHF.

V gene TRBV29-1 combines with J gene TRBJ2-2; D is unclear. Trimming took 4 bases from V and 0 from J, leaving 9 bases between them. The CDR3 runs 14 residues. Germline values: CDR1 SQVTM, CDR2 ANQGSEA. The CDR3 nucleotides read TGCAGCGTTGGTCAGCGACCGAACACCGGGGAGCTGTTTTTT. Translation gives CSVGQRPNTGELFF.

V is TRBV7-8 and J is TRBJ2-1; D is perhaps TRBD2 (6 bases). The V and J ends lost 5 bases and 5 bases respectively, with 13 bases between them. The germline CDR1 and CDR2 sequences are SGHVS and FQNEAQ. CDR3 length equals 14 residues. CDR3 protein: CASSETRTHNEQFF. Here the CDR3 DNA reads TGTGCCAGCAGCGAGACTAGGACCCACAATGAGCAGTTCTTC.

The chain couples TRBV4-3 to TRBJ2-1; tentatively, D is TRBD1 or TRBD2 (6 bases each). The V and J ends lost 4 bases and 0 bases respectively, with 10 bases between them. The germline gives CDR1 LGHNA, CDR2 YSLEER. This CDR3 contains 15 residues. The CDR3 DNA sequence: TGCGCCAGCAGCCCCTGGGGGGCCTCCTACAATGAGCAGTTCTTC. Amino acid sequence: CASSPWGASYNEQFF.

This CDR3 reads CASSLEVSSYEQYF. The CDR3 nucleotides are TGCGCCAGCAGCTTGGAGGTGAGCTCCTACGAGCAGTACTTC. This chain links TRBV5-1 with TRBJ2-7, with no clear D. This CDR3 comprises 14 residues. Trimming removed 0 bases from V and 0 bases from J, with 7 bases in between. CDR1 and CDR2 from the germline V gene are SGHRS and YFSETQ.

This clone was seen only once. V and J are TRBV29-1 and TRBJ2-5; no definite D call. CDR3 length: 11 amino acids. V lost 4 bases and J lost 4, with 7 bases in between. Germline CDR1 SQVTM, CDR2 ANQGSEA. The DNA for the CDR3 is TGCAGCGTTGGGGCGAGAGAGACCCAGTACTTC. It translates to CSVGARETQYF.

The chain links TRBV6-6 to TRBJ1-1; D is ambiguous. Germline CDR1 and CDR2: MNHNY and SVGAGI (reference sequence). This CDR3 is 12 amino acids long. Trimming took off 2 bases at V and 0 bases at J, with 1 base between the two ends. CDR3 nucleotide sequence: TGTGCCAGCAGTTACCTGAACACTGAAGCTTTCTTT. Translation: CASSYLNTEAFF.

The rearrangement uses TRBV7-6 and TRBJ1-3; no clear D. V was pared by 5 bases and J by 6 bases, with 14 bases between. There are 14 residues in the CDR3. Germline loops: CDR1 SGHVS, CDR2 FNYEAQ. The CDR3 DNA reads TGTGCCAGCAGCCCCTCGTCCCCTCCAAACACCATATATTTT. Translating it yields CASSPSSPPNTIYF.

The chain couples TRBV2 to TRBJ1-3; D is undetermined. The CDR3 runs to 14 residues. Trimming left V 4 bases short and J 4 bases short, with 11 bases between. Germline V gives CDR1 SNHLY, CDR2 FYNNEI. This CDR3 reads CASSGTRVGNTIYF. The CDR3 nucleotides are TGTGCCAGCAGTGGGACGAGGGTAGGAAACACCATATATTTT.

J is TRBJ1-1 and V is TRBV27; 9 nucleotides agree with TRBD1. Losses at the gene ends were 5 bases for V and 6 bases for J; bases not matched to a gene: 13. The germline V gene has CDR1 MNHEY and CDR2 SMNVEV (reference sequence). The CDR3 is made up of 16 amino acids. CDR3 residues: CASSGPPRDRVPEAFF. The DNA for the CDR3 is TGTGCCAGCAGTGGGCCGCCCCGGGACAGGGTCCCTGAAGCTTTCTTT.

The chain couples TRBV29-1 to TRBJ2-2; D perhaps matches TRBD1 (6 bases). V was clipped by 5 bases and J by 8 bases, with 9 bases between them. Germline assignment: CDR1 SQVTM and CDR2 ANQGSEA. The CDR3 spans 11 residues. The CDR3: CSVYRVGELFF. DNA for the CDR3: TGCAGCGTTTACAGGGTTGGGGAGCTGTTTTTT.

The chain has TRBV7-9 and TRBJ1-2, with 9 bases lining up with TRBD1. Germline CDR1 SEHNR, CDR2 FQNEAQ (reference sequence). With V trimmed by 1 base and J by 5 bases, 2 bases remained unmatched. There are 14 residues in the CDR3. The CDR3 DNA reads TGTGCCAGCAGCTTAGGGACAGGGGTATATGGCTACACCTTC. Its translation: CASSLGTGVYGYTF. Complete variable domain (other parts from reference TRBV7-9 and TRBJ1-2): DTGVSQNPRHKITKRGQNVTFRCDPISEHNRLYWYRQTLGQGPEFLTYFQNEAQLEKSRLLSDRFSAERPKGSFSTLEIQRTEQGDSAMYLCASSLGTGVYGYTFGSGTRLTVV.

This clone was recorded once. The chain links TRBV7-6 to TRBJ1-4; 7 bases line up with TRBD1. The germline gives CDR1 SGHVS, CDR2 FNYEAQ. The ends lost 5 bases at V and 4 bases at J; junction bases unmatched: 7. The CDR3 has 15 amino acids. As DNA, the CDR3 is TGTGCCAGCAGCCAAGACAGGGTGTTTAATGAAAAACTGTTTTTT. Residues: CASSQDRVFNEKLFF.

The chain recombines TRBV7-8 with TRBJ2-7; D is possibly TRBD2 (5 bases). The CDR3 covers 13 residues. V lost 2 bases, J lost 0 bases, and 5 bases lay in between. CDR1 SGHVS and CDR2 FQNEAQ come from the germline V gene. The chain's CDR3 is CASSLRGSYEQYF. CDR3 nucleotides: TGTGCCAGCAGCTTACGGGGCTCCTACGAGCAGTACTTC. Based on the CDR3 plus reference TRBV7-8 and TRBJ2-7, the full variable domain is GAGVSQSPRYKVAKRGQDVALRCDPISGHVSLFWYQQALGQGPEFLTYFQNEAQLDKSGLPSDRFFAERPEGSVSTLKIQRTQQEDSAVYLCASSLRGSYEQYFGPGTRLTVT.

The sample holds a few counts of this clone. The chain recombines TRBV29-1 with TRBJ1-2; D gene unclear. This CDR3 is 10 amino acids long. V dropped 4 bases and J dropped 6 bases, with 6 bases sitting between them. CDR1 is SQVTM, CDR2 ANQGSEA, per germline. The CDR3 region is CSVVGDGYTF. CDR3 DNA sequence: TGCAGCGTTGTCGGCGATGGCTACACCTTC.

This rearrangement joins TRBV7-6 to TRBJ1-1; a weak D match, TRBD1 (5 bases). V was clipped by 5 bases and J by 8 bases, with 12 bases between them. CDR3 length: 12 residues. Germline values: CDR1 SGHVS, CDR2 FNYEAQ. CDR3 in DNA: TGTGCCAGCAGCCTCGAGGGACTCGAAGCTTTCTTT. The encoded protein is CASSLEGLEAFF.

This chain links TRBV7-9 with TRBJ2-2; TRBD2 aligns across 13 bases. With V trimmed by 3 bases and J by 4 bases, 2 bases remained unmatched. Germline CDR1 reads SEHNR; CDR2 reads FQNEAQ (reference sequence). The CDR3 contains 16 residues. The CDR3 spells CASSFGLAGVTGELFF. The CDR3 nucleotides read TGTGCCAGCAGCTTCGGACTAGCGGGAGTCACCGGGGAGCTGTTTTTT.

This chain uses TRBV18 with TRBJ2-6; D is unresolved. V dropped 1 base and J dropped 0 bases, with 13 bases sitting between them. This CDR3 spans 18 amino acids. Germline V lookup: CDR1 KGHSH, CDR2 LQKENI. CDR3 nucleotides: TGTGCCAGCTCACCACTAGCAACAAAAGCCTCTGGGGCCAACGTCCTGACTTTC. It encodes CASSPLATKASGANVLTF.

This chain links TRBV7-2 with TRBJ2-7; 14 nucleotides line up with TRBD2. This CDR3 is 19 amino acids long. Unmatched junction bases numbered 14, after V lost 5 bases and J lost 2 bases. Germline CDR1 is SGHTA and CDR2 is FQGNSA. This CDR3 is CASSLRWGLAGAQAYEQYF. CDR3 in DNA: TGTGCCAGCAGCCTCCGGTGGGGACTAGCGGGAGCACAGGCCTACGAGCAGTACTTC.

A single count supports this clone. The genes are TRBV13 and TRBJ2-5, with 8 bases identical to TRBD1. The CDR3 contains 15 residues. Unmatched junction bases numbered 9, after V lost 5 bases and J lost 4 bases. Germline CDR1 reads PRHDT; CDR2 reads FYEKMQ (reference sequence). This CDR3 reads CASSTRTGSSETQYF. The CDR3 DNA reads TGTGCCAGCAGCACCAGGACAGGGTCGTCAGAGACCCAGTACTTC.

V gene TRBV4-3 combines with J gene TRBJ2-2; D is ambiguous. The germline V and J ends were trimmed by 0 bases and 0 bases, with 8 bases remaining between them. The CDR3 spans 16 residues. Germline-derived CDR1 and CDR2 are LGHNA and YSLEER. The CDR3 here is CASSQDPPPNTGELFF. The CDR3 nucleotides are TGCGCCAGCAGCCAAGATCCCCCTCCGAACACCGGGGAGCTGTTTTTT.